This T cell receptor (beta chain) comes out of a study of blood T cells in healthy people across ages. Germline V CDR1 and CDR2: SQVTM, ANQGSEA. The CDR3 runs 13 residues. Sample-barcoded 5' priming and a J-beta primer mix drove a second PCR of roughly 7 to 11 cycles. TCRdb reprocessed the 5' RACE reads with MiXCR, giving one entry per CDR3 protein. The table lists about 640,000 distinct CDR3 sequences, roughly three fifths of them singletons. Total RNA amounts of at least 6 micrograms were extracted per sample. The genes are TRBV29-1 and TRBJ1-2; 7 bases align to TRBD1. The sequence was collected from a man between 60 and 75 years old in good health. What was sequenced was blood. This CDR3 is CSDSPGQPYGYTF. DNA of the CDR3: TGCAGTGATTCTCCGGGACAGCCCTATGGCTACACCTTC.